This T cell receptor beta chain came from a study of neoadjuvant nivolumab and ipilimumab in lung cancer. Profiling relied on immunoSEQ multiplex PCR, and the TCRdb table lists in-frame clones only, not all of them. The table has tens of thousands of clones, roughly 89% seen once. Comment on this clone: What it binds is unknown.

General observations from the study: Pathologic regression was not significantly tied to TCR clonality. Blood richness before therapy tracked richness in tumors resected after neoadjuvant therapy.

This receptor was obtained from an adult with non-small cell lung cancer. Some clones in this sample may be carry-over from other donors' samples. Here the sequenced sample was blood, taken before neoadjuvant nivolumab, alone or with ipilimumab.

The chain's CDR3 is CAISERLAGGQETQYF. The CDR3 nucleotides are TGTGCCATCAGTGAGCGGCTAGCGGGAGGGCAGGAGACCCAGTACTTC. This chain uses TRBV10-3 with TRBJ2-5, with 12 positions matching TRBD2. Germline V gene sequence: CDR1 ENHRY, CDR2 SYGVKD. Germline trimming cut 2 bases from V and 5 bases from J; bases unmatched to any gene: 6. CDR3 length equals 16 residues.